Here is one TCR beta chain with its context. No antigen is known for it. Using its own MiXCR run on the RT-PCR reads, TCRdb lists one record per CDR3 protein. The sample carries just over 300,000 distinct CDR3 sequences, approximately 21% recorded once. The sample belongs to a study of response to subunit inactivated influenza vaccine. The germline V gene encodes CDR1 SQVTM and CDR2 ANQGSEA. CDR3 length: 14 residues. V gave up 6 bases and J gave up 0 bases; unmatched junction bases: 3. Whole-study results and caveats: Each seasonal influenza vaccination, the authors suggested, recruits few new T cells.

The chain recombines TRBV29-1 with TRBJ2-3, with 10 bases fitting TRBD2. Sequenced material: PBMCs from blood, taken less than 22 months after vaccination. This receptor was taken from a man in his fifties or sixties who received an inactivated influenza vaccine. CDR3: CSVTSGDSTDTQYF. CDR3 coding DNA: TGCAGCGTCACTAGCGGGGATAGCACAGATACGCAGTATTTT.